This T cell receptor (beta chain) was captured by sequencing in a study of blood T cells in healthy people across ages. PCR was performed a second time for about 7 to 11 cycles using a sample-barcoded 5' primer and a J-beta primer mix. MiXCR was run by TCRdb on the 5' RACE reads, yielding one entry per CDR3 protein. This sample has 900,000 to 950,000 distinct CDR3 sequences, with roughly 29% found just once. This clonotype was counted ten times or more. The CDR3 is made up of 13 amino acids. V dropped 2 bases and J dropped 3 bases, with 8 bases sitting between them. Germline CDR1 reads KGHSH; CDR2 reads LQKENI. The same specimen was also included in a second study, on T cells of mothers and their children.

The chain combines TRBV18 with TRBJ2-7; no firm D call. The receptor comes from a woman in her 40s in good health. The sample comprised blood. The CDR3 region is CASSPMKDYEQYF. DNA of the CDR3: TGTGCCAGCTCACCAATGAAAGACTACGAGCAGTACTTC. The full variable domain, its missing parts supplied by reference TRBV18 and TRBJ2-7, is NAGVMQNPRHLVRRRGQEARLRCSPMKGHSHVYWYRQLPEEGLKFMVYLQKENIIDESGMPKERFSAEFPKEGPSILRIQQVVRGDSAAYFCASSPMKDYEQYFGPGTRLTVT.